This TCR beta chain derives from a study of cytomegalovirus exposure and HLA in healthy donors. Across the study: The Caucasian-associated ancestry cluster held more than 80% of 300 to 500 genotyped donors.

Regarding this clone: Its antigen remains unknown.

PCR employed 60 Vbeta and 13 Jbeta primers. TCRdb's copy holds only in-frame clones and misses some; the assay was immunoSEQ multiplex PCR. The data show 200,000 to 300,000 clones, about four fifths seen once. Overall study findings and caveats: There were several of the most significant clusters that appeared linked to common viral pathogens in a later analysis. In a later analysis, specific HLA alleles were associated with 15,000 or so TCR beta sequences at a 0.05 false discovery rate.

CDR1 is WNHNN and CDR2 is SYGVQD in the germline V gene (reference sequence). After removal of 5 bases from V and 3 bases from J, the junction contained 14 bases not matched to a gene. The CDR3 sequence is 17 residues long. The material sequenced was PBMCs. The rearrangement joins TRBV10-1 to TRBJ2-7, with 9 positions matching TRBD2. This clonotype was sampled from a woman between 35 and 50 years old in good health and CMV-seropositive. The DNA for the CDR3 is TGCGCCAGCAGTCCACTTAGCGGGAGATCACATAACTACGAGCAGTACTTC. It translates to CASSPLSGRSHNYEQYF.